These 8 T cell receptor beta chains were all obtained from the same sample, sequenced in a study of metastatic and nonmetastatic thyroid tumors. Patients underwent thyroid surgery, and none had received any treatment before it. TCRdb reassembled clones from the PCR reads with MiXCR. The sample lists about 40,000 clones; about 17% were seen once. Sequencing input: tumor tissue. Every receptor here comes from a female donor with papillary thyroid cancer or a benign thyroid nodule (not recorded which). Some clones in this sample may be carry-over from other donors' samples.

This clone was seen more than once but under ten times. The chain has TRBV15 and TRBJ2-3; D is possibly TRBD2 (6 bases). The CDR3 totals 15 residues. Germline V lookup: CDR1 LNHNV, CDR2 YYDKDF (reference sequence). V shed 1 base and J shed 6 bases, with 14 bases lying between them. CDR3 sequence: CATSRVVRETDTQYF. CDR3 DNA: TGTGCCACCAGCAGAGTGGTGCGGGAAACGGATACGCAGTATTTT. Full variable domain (outside the CDR3, taken from reference TRBV15 and TRBJ2-3): DAMVIQNPRYQVTQFGKPVTLSCSQTLNHNVMYWYQQKSSQAPKLLFHYYDKDFNNEADTPDNFQSRRPNTSFCFLDIRSPGLGDTAMYLCATSRVVRETDTQYFGPGTRLTVL.

This clone has a handful of counts. The gene calls are TRBV2 and TRBJ1-2; a weak D match, TRBD1 (5 bases). Germline lookup yields CDR1 SNHLY and CDR2 FYNNEI. The CDR3 has 15 residues. V lost 6 bases to trimming and J lost 0 bases, with 14 bases between them. The CDR3 protein is CASRMIGDSNYGYTF. The CDR3 DNA follows: TGTGCCAGCAGAATGATAGGGGATTCTAACTATGGCTACACCTTC. Complete variable domain (other parts from reference TRBV2 and TRBJ1-2): EPEVTQTPSHQVTQMGQEVILRCVPISNHLYFYWYRQILGQKVEFLVSFYNNEISEKSEIFDDQFSVERPDGSNFTLKIRSTKLEDSAMYFCASRMIGDSNYGYTFGSGTRLTVV.

Many counts were recorded for this clone. The rearrangement links TRBV12-3 or TRBV12-4 to TRBJ1-4; D gene ambiguous. V dropped 5 bases and J dropped 8 bases, with 12 bases sitting between them. The CDR3 totals 13 residues. The DNA of the CDR3 is TGTGCCAGCAGTAGCGACGAGGAGGAAAAACTGTTTTTT. It translates to CASSSDEEEKLFF.

J is TRBJ2-1 and V is TRBV4-3, with D perhaps matching TRBD1 (5 bases). Germline CDR1 is LGHNA and CDR2 is YSLEER. Between the trimmed V and J ends, which lost 3 bases and 0 bases, there was a span of 15 bases. The CDR3 length is 17 residues. This CDR3 reads CASSHTTVSSSYNEQFF. DNA of the CDR3: TGCGCCAGCAGCCACACGACAGTCTCGAGCTCCTACAATGAGCAGTTCTTC.

Ten or more counts support this clone. This chain uses TRBV5-1 with TRBJ2-1; TRBD2 aligns across 14 bases. The CDR3 is 16 amino acids. J lost 5 bases, V lost 4 bases, and 5 bases had no gene match. Germline values: CDR1 SGHRS, CDR2 YFSETQ. In nucleotides, the CDR3 is TGCGCCAGCAGCAAGGGACTAGCGGGAGCCGACAATGAGCAGTTCTTC. Its protein product is CASSKGLAGADNEQFF.

This clone was counted ten times or more. J is TRBJ2-1 and V is TRBV5-6; D uncertain. Germline values: CDR1 SGHDT, CDR2 YYEEEE. This CDR3 is 13 amino acids long. The V gene lost 2 bases and the J gene lost 6 bases, with 9 bases spanning the gap. CDR3 sequence (DNA): TGTGCCAGCAGCTTCCAGGTAGGCAATGAGCAGTTCTTC. As protein: CASSFQVGNEQFF.

At least ten counts were recorded for this clone. The sample has other DNA sequences that encode this CDR3 too. This chain's CDR3 is CASSITKTDTQYF. The CDR3 DNA reads as TGTGCCAGTAGTATCACAAAGACAGATACGCAGTATTTT. V and J are TRBV19 and TRBJ2-3; D is ambiguous. Germline V gene data show CDR1 as LNHDA and CDR2 as SQIVND (reference sequence). The CDR3 loop spans 13 amino acids. Trimming removed 3 bases at V and 3 bases at J, with 7 bases between.

At least ten counts were recorded for this clone. J is TRBJ1-3 and V is TRBV10-3; no reliable D call. The CDR3 covers 15 residues. Per the germline V gene, CDR1 is ENHRY and CDR2 is SYGVKD. Deletions cut 3 bases from V and 0 bases from J, with 9 bases between. This CDR3 reads CAISERLNSGNTIYF. The DNA for the CDR3 is TGTGCCATCAGTGAAAGGCTGAACTCTGGAAACACCATATATTTT.